The entry that follows covers one T cell receptor (beta chain) sequence. The protocol was immunoSEQ multiplex PCR, while the TCRdb copy is restricted to in-frame clones and leaves out a portion. The table includes approximately 100,000 clones, 96% detected once. The sample comes from a study of technical replicates of blood from a handful of donors. The V and J ends lost 7 bases and 2 bases, in that order; junction bases with no gene match: 4. The germline V gene encodes CDR1 MNHEY and CDR2 SMNVEV (reference sequence). CDR3 length equals 13 residues. The clonotype comes from a human donor in good health. The chain employs TRBV27 and TRBJ2-5; TRBD2 agrees at 7 bases. Sequenced: T cells isolated from PBMCs. As DNA, the CDR3 is TGTGCCAGCAAGAGCGGGGAACAAGAGACCCAGTACTTC. Encoded protein: CASKSGEQETQYF.